This TCR beta chain was identified during a study of CD8 T cells in Susac syndrome. Study observations and caveats: The number of individuals included in the study's TCR sequencing and HLA analysis was acknowledged as relatively small.

After extraction with the RNeasy kit, about 0.5 to 1 ug of the RNA was reverse transcribed using random hexamers. Multiplex immunoSEQ PCR targeted 54 Vbeta and 13 Jbeta TCR beta segments. TCRdb reanalysed the immunoSEQ multiplex PCR reads using MiXCR and keeps one entry per CDR3 protein. Of about 150,000 distinct CDR3 sequences listed, roughly 94% are singletons. Blood CD8+ and CD4+ T cells underwent high-throughput TCR beta sequencing. Looked up from germline, CDR1 is SGDLS and CDR2 is YYNGEE. Losses at the gene ends were 3 bases for V and 6 bases for J; bases not matched to a gene: 3. The CDR3 sequence is 13 residues long. Concerning this clonotype itself: Its antigen is still unknown.

The receptor was isolated from a human donor with multiple sclerosis. The chain joins TRBV9 to TRBJ2-7, with 10 bases identical to TRBD1. The sequenced sample was CD8+ T cells from PBMCs. In DNA, the CDR3 is TGTGCCAGCAGCGGCGGGACAGGGGCCGAGCAGTACTTC. It is translated as CASSGGTGAEQYF.